These 19 T cell receptor beta chains originate from one sample sequenced in a study of shared clonotypes between healthy human individuals. The repertoire was sequenced with immunoSEQ multiplex PCR; TCRdb's copy has only in-frame clones and lacks some. The sample holds approximately 2.5 million clones, roughly 93% seen once. The sequenced sample was naive CD4+ T cells from PBMCs. The subset denotes: CD45RA+ positively selected. These receptors all stem from a man aged 18-30 years in good health. Some clones in this sample may be carry-over from other donors' samples.

About this clone itself: At the DNA level, this CDR3 is encoded by other sequences in the same sample as well. V gene TRBV15 combines with J gene TRBJ1-2; no clear D gene. Between the trimmed V and J ends, which lost 6 bases and 2 bases, there was a span of 7 bases. Germline V gene lookup returns CDR1 LNHNV and CDR2 YYDKDF (reference sequence). This CDR3 is built from 12 residues. CDR3 nucleotides: TGTGCCACCAGTCTCAAGAACTATGGCTACACCTTC. Its translation is CATSLKNYGYTF.

CDR3 region: CASSMPTGTLRNTEAFF. The CDR3 DNA reads as TGTGCCAGCAGCATGCCCACGGGAACATTGCGGAACACTGAAGCTTTCTTT. The J gene is TRBJ1-1, the V gene TRBV28; D unresolved. This CDR3 has 17 residues. Germline CDR1 and CDR2: MDHEN and SYDVKM. Trimming stripped 6 bases from V and 1 base from J, with 21 bases between.

This sequence joins TRBV10-1 and TRBJ2-2, with TRBD2 matching 7 bases. Germline CDR1 and CDR2: WNHNN and SYGVQD (reference sequence). The CDR3 consists of 15 residues. V dropped 1 base and J dropped 6; count of bases not matched to a gene: 5. The CDR3, as DNA: TGCGCCAGCAGTGAGTTGCGGGGGAGGGCCGGGGAGCTGTTTTTT. This translates into CASSELRGRAGELFF.

The chain employs TRBV28 and TRBJ1-2; D perhaps matches TRBD1 (5 bases). CDR1 and CDR2 (germline): MDHEN, SYDVKM. Trimming removed 6 bases from V and 4 bases from J, with 21 bases in between. The CDR3 covers 16 residues. The DNA for the CDR3 is TGTGCCAGCAGCTCTTCCGGGACTAAGTTCTCCTATGGCTACACCTTC. It specifies CASSSSGTKFSYGYTF.

CDR3 coding DNA: TGTGCCAGCATTGAGGGGGGAAAAGGCTCTGGAAACACCATATATTTT. Translating gives CASIEGGKGSGNTIYF. This chain joins TRBV28 and TRBJ1-3; weak D call: TRBD1 (6 bases). The germline gives CDR1 MDHEN, CDR2 SYDVKM. CDR3 length: 16 amino acids. The V gene lost 7 bases and the J gene lost 0 bases, with 16 bases spanning the gap.

V is TRBV7-2 and J is TRBJ2-3; D is undetermined. This CDR3 has 14 amino acids. Germline CDR1 SGHTA, CDR2 FQGNSA. V was trimmed by 5 bases and J by 0 bases, leaving 9 bases between them. CDR3 nucleotide sequence: TGTGCCAGCAGCCCGCTAGGCAGCACAGATACGCAGTATTTT. Amino acids: CASSPLGSTDTQYF.

Details on this clone: The sample carries other DNA sequences with the same CDR3. The V gene is TRBV7-2, the J gene TRBJ2-7; 11 nucleotides align to TRBD1. The CDR3 extends over 14 amino acids. Germline lookup yields CDR1 SGHTA and CDR2 FQGNSA. V trimming: 5 bases; J trimming: 3 bases; junction bases outside the gene matches: 3. The CDR3 DNA reads as TGTGCCAGCAGCAGTGGGACAGGGGGCTACGAGCAGTACTTC. It encodes CASSSGTGGYEQYF.

This clone was recorded once. J is TRBJ1-2 and V is TRBV7-2, with D hard to call. Trimming removed 5 bases from V and 0 bases from J, with 10 bases in between. The CDR3 spans 14 residues. Looked up from germline, CDR1 is SGHTA and CDR2 is FQGNSA. The CDR3 nucleotides read TGTGCCAGCAGCCCCAGAAGTACTAACTATGGCTACACCTTC. It translates to CASSPRSTNYGYTF.

This chain uses TRBV27 with TRBJ2-7; D is undetermined. V lost 6 bases and J 0 bases, leaving 18 bases between the germline ends. This CDR3 has 16 residues. Germline V gene data show CDR1 as MNHEY and CDR2 as SMNVEV (reference sequence). The CDR3 loop is CASSPTVTQSSYEQYF. DNA of the CDR3: TGTGCCAGCAGCCCCACCGTGACTCAAAGCTCCTACGAGCAGTACTTC.

The CDR3 sequence: CASSRGGLIAGEQYF. CDR3 nucleotides: TGTGCCAGCAGCCGCGGGGGACTTATTGCGGGGGAGCAGTACTTC. The chain combines TRBV11-1 with TRBJ2-7, with TRBD2 matching 7 bases. The CDR3 length is 15 residues. Germline CDR1 is SGHAT and CDR2 is FQDESV (reference sequence). The V and J ends lost 5 bases and 7 bases, in that order; junction bases with no gene match: 14. The full variable domain, in which reference TRBV11-1 and TRBJ2-7 provide the parts outside the CDR3, is EAEVAQSPRYKITEKSQAVAFWCDPISGHATLYWYRQILGQGPELLVQFQDESVVDDSQLPKDRFSAERLKGVDSTLKIQPAELGDSAMYLCASSRGGLIAGEQYFGPGTRLTVT.

The V call is TRBV5-1, the J call TRBJ2-5; 8 nucleotides align to TRBD1. Germline lookup yields CDR1 SGHRS and CDR2 YFSETQ. This CDR3 comprises 16 residues. J was trimmed by 5 bases and V by 8 bases; bases with no gene match: 17. In DNA, the CDR3 is TGCGCCAGTTACCCTGGGGCCGACAGGGGATGGGAGACCCAGTACTTC. Amino acids: CASYPGADRGWETQYF. The complete variable domain, with remaining parts taken from reference TRBV5-1 and TRBJ2-5, reads KAGVTQTPRYLIKTRGQQVTLSCSPISGHRSVSWYQQTPGQGLQFLFEYFSETQRNKGNFPGRFSGRQFSNSRSEMNVSTLELGDSALYLCASYPGADRGWETQYFGPGTRLLVL.

V gene TRBV2 combines with J gene TRBJ2-1; 12 nucleotides line up with TRBD2. The CDR3 contains 15 residues. Germline V gives CDR1 SNHLY, CDR2 FYNNEI. V was clipped by 6 bases and J by 7 bases; unmatched bases: 7. The CDR3 sequence is CASSPTSGSRNEQFF. The CDR3 DNA follows: TGTGCCAGCAGCCCGACTAGCGGGAGTCGGAATGAGCAGTTCTTC.

The chain has TRBV15 and TRBJ1-4; D ambiguous. Germline V gene lookup returns CDR1 LNHNV and CDR2 YYDKDF (reference sequence). The V end was cut by 0 bases, the J end by 4 bases, with 12 bases between. This CDR3 is 16 amino acids long. The CDR3 DNA reads TGTGCCACCAGCAGAGATCCTTGGACGATTAATGAAAAACTGTTTTTT. Amino acids: CATSRDPWTINEKLFF.

V gene TRBV4-2 combines with J gene TRBJ2-1; D possibly corresponds to TRBD2 (6 bases). V lost 3 bases to trimming and J lost 5 bases, with 11 bases between them. This CDR3 comprises 14 residues. Germline CDR1 and CDR2: LGHNA and YNFKEQ. CDR3 coding DNA: TGTGCCAGCAGCCAGGGGACTGGTCACAATGAGCAGTTCTTC. This codes for CASSQGTGHNEQFF.

To note about this clone: The sample carries other DNA sequences with the same CDR3. The gene calls are TRBV5-1 and TRBJ2-3; 9 bases are shared with TRBD1. The CDR3 is 14 residues long. Germline-derived CDR1 and CDR2 are SGHRS and YFSETQ. Trimming at V came to 4 bases and at J to 3 bases, leaving 3 bases not matched to a gene. This CDR3 reads CASSPGQGTDTQYF. In DNA, the CDR3 is TGCGCCAGCAGCCCCGGACAGGGGACAGATACGCAGTATTTT.

A note on this clone: A junction end diverges from the germline sequence, so it may reflect a read error. J is TRBJ1-1 and V is TRBV7-9; D remains unclear. Germline assignment: CDR1 SEHNR and CDR2 FQNEAQ (reference sequence). The CDR3 has 13 amino acids. The CDR3 DNA sequence: TGTGCCAGCAGCTTGTTGGCGAACGCTGAAGCTTTCTTT. This sequence encodes CASSLLANAEAFF.

The chain links TRBV30 to TRBJ2-3, with 11 bases that match TRBD2. The CDR3 contains 14 residues. Germline V gives CDR1 GTSNPN, CDR2 SVGIG (reference sequence). V dropped 4 bases and J dropped 4; count of bases not matched to a gene: 4. CDR3 residues: CAWISGRAADTQYF. The CDR3 region has the DNA TGTGCCTGGATTAGCGGGAGGGCCGCAGATACGCAGTATTTT.

The J gene is TRBJ1-2, the V gene TRBV5-5, with D unresolved. V was shortened by 9 bases and J by 1 base, with 13 bases between the two germline ends. The germline CDR1 and CDR2 sequences are SGHKS and YYEKEE (reference sequence). CDR3 length: 13 residues. DNA of the CDR3: TGTGCCACCGCGGTGGAGATTAACTATGGCTACACCTTC. It specifies CATAVEINYGYTF. Based on the CDR3 plus reference TRBV5-5 and TRBJ1-2, the full variable domain is DAGVTQSPTHLIKTRGQQVTLRCSPISGHKSVSWYQQVLGQGPQFIFQYYEKEERGRGNFPDRFSARQFPNYSSELNVNALLLGDSALYLCATAVEINYGYTFGSGTRLTVV.

This rearrangement joins TRBV5-1 to TRBJ2-3; 10 bases are a match to TRBD2. CDR1 and CDR2 (germline): SGHRS, YFSETQ. The CDR3 spans 16 residues. Losses at the gene ends were 4 bases for V and 1 base for J; bases not matched to a gene: 6. The CDR3 coding sequence is TGCGCCAGCAGCCAATTAGGACTAGCGGGCACAGATACGCAGTATTTT. Translating gives CASSQLGLAGTDTQYF.